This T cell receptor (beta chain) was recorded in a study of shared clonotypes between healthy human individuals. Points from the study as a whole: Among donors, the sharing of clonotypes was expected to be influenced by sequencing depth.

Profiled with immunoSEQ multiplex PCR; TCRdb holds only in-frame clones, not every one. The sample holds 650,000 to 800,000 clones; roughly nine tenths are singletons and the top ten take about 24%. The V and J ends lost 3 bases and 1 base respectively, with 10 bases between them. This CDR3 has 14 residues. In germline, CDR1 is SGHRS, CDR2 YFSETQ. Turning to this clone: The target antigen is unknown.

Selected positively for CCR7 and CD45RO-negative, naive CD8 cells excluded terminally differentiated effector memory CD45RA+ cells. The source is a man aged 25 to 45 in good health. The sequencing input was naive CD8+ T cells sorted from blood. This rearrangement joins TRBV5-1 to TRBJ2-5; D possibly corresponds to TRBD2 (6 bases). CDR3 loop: CASSYSGSQETQYF. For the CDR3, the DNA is TGCGCCAGCAGCTACAGCGGGTCCCAAGAGACCCAGTACTTC.